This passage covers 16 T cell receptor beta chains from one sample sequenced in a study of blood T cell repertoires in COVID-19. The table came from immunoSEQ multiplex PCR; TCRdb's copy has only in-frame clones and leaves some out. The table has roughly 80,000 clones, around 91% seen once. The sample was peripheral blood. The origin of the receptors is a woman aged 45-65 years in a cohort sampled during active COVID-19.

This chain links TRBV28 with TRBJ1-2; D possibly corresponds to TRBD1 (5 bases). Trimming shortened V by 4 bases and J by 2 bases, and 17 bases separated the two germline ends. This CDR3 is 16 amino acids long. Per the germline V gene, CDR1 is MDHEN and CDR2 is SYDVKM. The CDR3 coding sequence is TGTGCCAGCAGTTGGGGCCCGTTACGGAGCAACTATGGCTACACCTTC. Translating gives CASSWGPLRSNYGYTF.

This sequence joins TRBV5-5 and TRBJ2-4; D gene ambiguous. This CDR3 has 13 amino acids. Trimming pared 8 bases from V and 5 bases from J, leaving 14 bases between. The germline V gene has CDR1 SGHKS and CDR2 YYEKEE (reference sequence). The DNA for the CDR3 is TGTGCCAGGATACGGTTTTTGGAAAACATTCAGTACTTC. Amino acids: CARIRFLENIQYF. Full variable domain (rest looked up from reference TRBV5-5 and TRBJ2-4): DAGVTQSPTHLIKTRGQQVTLRCSPISGHKSVSWYQQVLGQGPQFIFQYYEKEERGRGNFPDRFSARQFPNYSSELNVNALLLGDSALYLCARIRFLENIQYFGAGTRLSVL.

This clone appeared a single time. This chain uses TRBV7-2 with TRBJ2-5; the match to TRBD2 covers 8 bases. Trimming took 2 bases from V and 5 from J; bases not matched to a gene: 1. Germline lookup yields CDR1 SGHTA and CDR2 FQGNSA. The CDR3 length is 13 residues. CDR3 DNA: TGTGCCAGCAGCTTACCGGGAGGGGAGACCCAGTACTTC. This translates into CASSLPGGETQYF.

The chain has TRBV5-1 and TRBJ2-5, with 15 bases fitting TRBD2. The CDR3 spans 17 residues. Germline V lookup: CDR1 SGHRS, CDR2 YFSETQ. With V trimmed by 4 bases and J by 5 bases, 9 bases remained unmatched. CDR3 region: CASSQGLAGGIGETQYF. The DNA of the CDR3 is TGCGCCAGCAGCCAGGGACTAGCGGGAGGCATAGGGGAGACCCAGTACTTC.

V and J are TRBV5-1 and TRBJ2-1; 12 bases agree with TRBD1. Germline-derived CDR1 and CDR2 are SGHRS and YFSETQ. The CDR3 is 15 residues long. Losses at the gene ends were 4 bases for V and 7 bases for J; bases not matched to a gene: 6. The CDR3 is CASSPGTGGSNEQFF. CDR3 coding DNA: TGCGCCAGCAGCCCTGGGACAGGGGGCTCGAATGAGCAGTTCTTC. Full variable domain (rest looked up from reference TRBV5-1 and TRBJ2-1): KAGVTQTPRYLIKTRGQQVTLSCSPISGHRSVSWYQQTPGQGLQFLFEYFSETQRNKGNFPGRFSGRQFSNSRSEMNVSTLELGDSALYLCASSPGTGGSNEQFFGPGTRLTVL.

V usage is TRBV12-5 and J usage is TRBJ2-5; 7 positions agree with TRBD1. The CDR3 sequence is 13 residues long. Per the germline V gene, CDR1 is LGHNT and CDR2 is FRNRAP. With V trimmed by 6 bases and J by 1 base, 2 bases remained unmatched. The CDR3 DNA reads TGTGCTAGTGGAGGGACAGTCCAAGAGACCCAGTACTTC. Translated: CASGGTVQETQYF.

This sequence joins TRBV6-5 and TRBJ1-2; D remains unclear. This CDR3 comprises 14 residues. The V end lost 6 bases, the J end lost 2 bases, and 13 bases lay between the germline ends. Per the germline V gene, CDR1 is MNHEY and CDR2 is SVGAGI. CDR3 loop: CASSPAIQNYGYTF. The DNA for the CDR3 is TGTGCCAGCAGCCCCGCCATACAGAACTATGGCTACACCTTC.

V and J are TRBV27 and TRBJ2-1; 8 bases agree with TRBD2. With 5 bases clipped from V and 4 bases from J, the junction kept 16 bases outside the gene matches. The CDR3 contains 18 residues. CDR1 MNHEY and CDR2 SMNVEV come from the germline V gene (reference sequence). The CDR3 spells CASSPDGPGLGEYNEQFF. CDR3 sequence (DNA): TGTGCCAGCAGTCCCGACGGTCCGGGACTAGGGGAATACAATGAGCAGTTCTTC.

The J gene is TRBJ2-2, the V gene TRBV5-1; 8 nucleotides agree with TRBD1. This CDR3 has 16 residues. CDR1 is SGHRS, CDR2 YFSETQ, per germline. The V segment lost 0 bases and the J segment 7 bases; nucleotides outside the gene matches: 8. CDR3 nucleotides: TGCGCCAGCAGCTTGGACAGGGGGATGGTCCACGGGGAGCTGTTTTTT. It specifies CASSLDRGMVHGELFF.

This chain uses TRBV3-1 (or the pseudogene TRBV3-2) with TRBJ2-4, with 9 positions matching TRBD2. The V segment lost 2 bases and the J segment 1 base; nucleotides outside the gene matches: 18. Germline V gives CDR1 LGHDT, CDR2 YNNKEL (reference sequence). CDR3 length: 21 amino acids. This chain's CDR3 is CASSQILAATSGGGAKNIQYF. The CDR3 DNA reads TGTGCCAGCAGCCAAATCCTGGCCGCGACTAGCGGTGGAGGGGCCAAAAACATTCAGTACTTC.

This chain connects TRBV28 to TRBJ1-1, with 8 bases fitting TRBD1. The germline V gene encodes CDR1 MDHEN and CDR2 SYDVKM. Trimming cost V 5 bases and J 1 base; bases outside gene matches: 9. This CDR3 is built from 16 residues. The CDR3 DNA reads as TGTGCCAGCAGTCATGCAGGGGGCATTAGGAACACTGAAGCTTTCTTT. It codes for CASSHAGGIRNTEAFF.

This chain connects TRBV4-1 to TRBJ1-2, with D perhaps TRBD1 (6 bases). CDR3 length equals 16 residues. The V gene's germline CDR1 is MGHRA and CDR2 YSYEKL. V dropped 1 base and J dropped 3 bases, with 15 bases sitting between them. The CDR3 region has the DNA TGCGCCAGCAGCCAAGGCGACGTACAGGGCGACTATGGCTACACCTTC. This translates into CASSQGDVQGDYGYTF.

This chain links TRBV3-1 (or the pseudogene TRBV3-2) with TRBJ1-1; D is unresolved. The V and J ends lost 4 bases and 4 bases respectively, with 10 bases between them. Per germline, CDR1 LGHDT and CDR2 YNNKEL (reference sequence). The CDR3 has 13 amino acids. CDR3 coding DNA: TGTGCCAGCAGCCCATCCCTCGGCACTGAAGCTTTCTTT. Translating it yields CASSPSLGTEAFF.

The CDR3 loop reads CASSAGGRSSYNEQFF. In DNA, the CDR3 is TGTGCCAGCAGCGCCGGCGGGAGGTCCTCCTACAATGAGCAGTTCTTC. The chain carries TRBV9 and TRBJ2-1; 8 nucleotides match TRBD2. V was pared by 3 bases and J by 0 bases, with 5 bases of the junction left unmatched. The CDR3 spans 16 residues. Germline loops: CDR1 SGDLS, CDR2 YYNGEE.

Written as DNA, the CDR3 is TGCGCCAGCAGCTTGGTTAGGGGGAGCTCCTACAATGAGCAGTTCTTC. Encoded protein: CASSLVRGSSYNEQFF. This chain links TRBV5-1 with TRBJ2-1, with a tentative D call TRBD1 (6 bases). In germline, CDR1 is SGHRS, CDR2 YFSETQ. The CDR3 totals 16 residues. The germline V and J ends were trimmed by 0 bases and 0 bases, with 10 bases remaining between them.

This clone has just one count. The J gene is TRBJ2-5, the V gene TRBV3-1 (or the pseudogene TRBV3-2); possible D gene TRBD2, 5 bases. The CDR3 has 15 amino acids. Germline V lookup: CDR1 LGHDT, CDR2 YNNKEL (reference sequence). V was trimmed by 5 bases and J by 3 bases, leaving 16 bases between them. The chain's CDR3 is CASSLTGIRKETQYF. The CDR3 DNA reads TGTGCCAGCAGCTTGACGGGAATCCGAAAAGAGACCCAGTACTTC.